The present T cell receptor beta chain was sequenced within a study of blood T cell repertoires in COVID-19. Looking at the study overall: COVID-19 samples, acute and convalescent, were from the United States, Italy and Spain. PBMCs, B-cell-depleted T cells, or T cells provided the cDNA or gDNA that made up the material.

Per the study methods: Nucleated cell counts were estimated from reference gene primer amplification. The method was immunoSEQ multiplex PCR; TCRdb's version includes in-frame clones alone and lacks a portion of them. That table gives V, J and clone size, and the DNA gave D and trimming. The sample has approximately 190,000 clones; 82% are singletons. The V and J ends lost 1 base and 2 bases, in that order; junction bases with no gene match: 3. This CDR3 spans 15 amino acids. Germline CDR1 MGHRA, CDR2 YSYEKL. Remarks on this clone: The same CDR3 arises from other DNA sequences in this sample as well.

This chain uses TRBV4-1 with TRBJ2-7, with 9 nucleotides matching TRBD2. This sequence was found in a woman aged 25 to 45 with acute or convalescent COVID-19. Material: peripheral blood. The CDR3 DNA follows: TGCGCCAGCAGCCAAGGAGCGGGAGGCCCCTACGAGCAGTACTTC. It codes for CASSQGAGGPYEQYF.